The 8 T cell receptor beta chains below all came from one sample that was sequenced in a study of Ad26.COV2.S vaccination and SARS-CoV-2 variants. The assay was immunoSEQ multiplex PCR, and TCRdb's table has in-frame clones only and misses some. The table includes around 300,000 clones, about 87% detected once. Treatment indicated: 15 to 20 received Ad26.COV2.S at low or high dose, single or two shots; several received placebo; per-sample allocation not given. Sample collection was performed on day 63 after the first vaccine or placebo injection. Sequenced here: peripheral blood, sampled in a trial of Ad26.COV2.S vaccine versus placebo. Every receptor here comes from a person between 18 and 59 years old who received the Ad26.COV2.S COVID-19 vaccine or a placebo.

V is TRBV7-9 and J is TRBJ2-7, with 9 bases fitting TRBD2. There are 16 residues in the CDR3. Trimming removed 1 base from V and 1 base from J; junction bases left unmatched: 5. Germline-derived CDR1 and CDR2 are SEHNR and FQNEAQ (reference sequence). This chain's CDR3 is CASSLVAAGGSYEQYF. DNA of the CDR3: TGTGCCAGCAGCTTAGTGGCAGCGGGGGGTTCCTACGAGCAGTACTTC.

V and J are TRBV19 and TRBJ2-7; 7 bases align to TRBD1. Germline CDR1 reads LNHDA; CDR2 reads SQIVND (reference sequence). CDR3 length: 16 amino acids. V shed 4 bases, J shed 7 bases, and the junction held 16 bases outside the gene matches. Here the CDR3 reads CASSTKTGRTYGEQYF. DNA of the CDR3: TGTGCCAGTAGTACCAAGACAGGGCGGACCTACGGGGAGCAGTACTTC.

The chain recombines TRBV6-2 or TRBV6-3 with TRBJ1-4, with D hard to call. Germline V gene lookup returns CDR1 MNHEY and CDR2 SVGEGT. Trimming removed 6 bases at V and 0 bases at J, with 14 bases between. This CDR3 spans 16 amino acids. CDR3 protein: CASSLTGRATNEKLFF. In DNA form, the CDR3 reads TGTGCCAGCAGCCTAACTGGAAGAGCAACTAATGAAAAACTGTTTTTT.

The table lists this clone with a few counts. The chain couples TRBV11-3 to TRBJ2-2, with 7 bases aligning to TRBD1. V lost 3 bases, J lost 4 bases, and 2 bases stayed unmatched. The germline V gene encodes CDR1 SGHNT and CDR2 YENEEA. This CDR3 is 14 amino acids long. The CDR3 DNA reads as TGTGCCAGCAGCTTGGGACAGCCCACCGGGGAGCTGTTTTTT. Translation gives CASSLGQPTGELFF.

As concerns this clone: The same CDR3 is also encoded by other DNA sequences in this sample. V usage is TRBV30 and J usage is TRBJ1-5; TRBD1 matches at 8 bases. The CDR3 totals 13 residues. CDR1 is GTSNPN and CDR2 is SVGIG in the germline V gene (reference sequence). Germline trimming cut 4 bases from V and 1 base from J; bases unmatched to any gene: 0. The CDR3 here is CAWTGGSNQPQHF. The DNA for the CDR3 is TGTGCCTGGACAGGGGGCAGCAATCAGCCCCAGCATTTT.

The CDR3, as DNA: TGTGCCAGCAGTCCTTGGGACGGCTACAATCAGCCCCAGCATTTT. Translating it yields CASSPWDGYNQPQHF. This chain joins TRBV27 and TRBJ1-5; tentatively, D is TRBD1 (5 bases). Germline V gives CDR1 MNHEY, CDR2 SMNVEV (reference sequence). The CDR3 has 15 residues. The V end was cut by 5 bases, the J end by 3 bases, with 14 bases between.

This clone was detected only once. The chain employs TRBV7-3 and TRBJ1-1; D perhaps matches TRBD1 (5 bases). The CDR3 is made up of 15 amino acids. The germline gives CDR1 SGHTA, CDR2 FQGTGA. Deletions cut 2 bases from V and 6 bases from J, with 16 bases between. CDR3 DNA sequence: TGTGCCAGCAGCTTATCGGGAGGGGCAGGTGCTGAAGCTTTCTTT. This gives the protein CASSLSGGAGAEAFF.

CDR3 nucleotide sequence: TGTGCCAGCAGATCCGTGGAGCTGTTTTTT. Protein: CASRSVELFF. V gene TRBV7-9 combines with J gene TRBJ2-2; D is unresolved. The CDR3 has 10 amino acids. CDR1 and CDR2 (germline): SEHNR, FQNEAQ (reference sequence). Trimming took off 6 bases at V and 10 bases at J, with 6 bases between the two ends.